The T cell receptor beta chain under discussion was sequenced for a study of T-cell reconstitution after alpha-beta-depleted transplantation in children. Library preparation (for TCRbeta) was performed with unique molecular identifiers. Each CDR3 protein gets one entry after TCRdb re-called the PCR reads with MiXCR. Of some 640,000 distinct CDR3 sequences in the sample, around a sixth were seen once. This CDR3 has 12 residues. CDR1 is KGHSH, CDR2 LQKENI, per germline. The V gene lost 2 bases and the J gene lost 6 bases, with 8 bases spanning the gap. Sequenced material: PBMCs from the stem cell graft donor, taken from the stem cell graft. The receptor's source is a human donor who donated a stem cell graft to a child with acute myeloid leukemia. The rearrangement uses TRBV18 and TRBJ2-7, with no clear D. CDR3 sequence: CASSPGHPEQYF. For the CDR3, the DNA is TGTGCCAGCTCACCAGGTCACCCCGAGCAGTACTTC.